The 18 T cell receptor beta chains below were found in one sample sequenced in a study of T cell responses to AZD1222 COVID-19 vaccine (dated by TCRdb to the early 2020s). Explained via the paper, the time point label denotes: baseline before first vaccination. Receptor amplification or capture employed the immunoSEQ multiplex PCR assay. In its TCRdb copy, this immuneACCESS table keeps in-frame sequences only and misses some clones. Where compared with another copy, unresolved V genes explain less than half of these, and the others have no known cause. The sample records 95,000 to 100,000 clones, roughly 87% of which are singletons. 15% to 20% of the sample goes to the ten largest clones. The sample consisted of peripheral blood, taken on day 0 of AZD1222 vaccination. Receptor source: an adult in good health.

V and J are TRBV5-1 and TRBJ2-7, with TRBD1 matching over 7 bases. J gave up 1 base and V 1 base, and 5 bases lay outside the gene matches. Germline V lookup: CDR1 SGHRS, CDR2 YFSETQ. The CDR3 is 15 amino acids. The CDR3 reads CASSLLQGVSYEQYF. In DNA, the CDR3 is TGCGCCAGCAGCTTGTTGCAGGGGGTGTCCTACGAGCAGTACTTC. Filled out from reference TRBV5-1 and TRBJ2-7, the complete variable domain reads KAGVTQTPRYLIKTRGQQVTLSCSPISGHRSVSWYQQTPGQGLQFLFEYFSETQRNKGNFPGRFSGRQFSNSRSEMNVSTLELGDSALYLCASSLLQGVSYEQYFGPGTRLTVT.

CDR3 DNA sequence: TGTGCCAGCTCACCGGGAAGCGGATCTCCCTACGAGCAGTACTTC. It yields the protein CASSPGSGSPYEQYF. This rearrangement joins TRBV18 to TRBJ2-7; possibly TRBD2 for D (5 bases). The ends were cut back, 3 bases at V and 2 bases at J, with 14 bases in the middle. Germline CDR1 KGHSH, CDR2 LQKENI. This CDR3 is built from 15 residues.

The rearrangement links TRBV28 to TRBJ2-4; no clear D gene. CDR3 size: 15 residues. Germline CDR1 reads MDHEN; CDR2 reads SYDVKM. V was clipped by 4 bases and J by 8 bases, with 18 bases between them. CDR3 loop: CASSSSGGASDIQYF. For the CDR3, the DNA is TGTGCCAGCAGTTCCTCAGGCGGAGCATCCGACATTCAGTACTTC.

The chain uses TRBV3-1 (or the pseudogene TRBV3-2) and TRBJ2-7, with 11 bases matching TRBD1. The CDR3 loop spans 14 amino acids. The junction had 3 bases not matched to a gene; V was cut back by 3 bases and J by 5 bases. Germline lookup yields CDR1 LGHDT and CDR2 YNNKEL (reference sequence). As DNA, the CDR3 is TGTGCCAGCAGCCATGGACAGGGGGCAGACGAGCAGTACTTC. Its translation: CASSHGQGADEQYF.

V usage is TRBV11-2 and J usage is TRBJ2-3; no reliable D call. CDR1 and CDR2 from the germline V gene are SGHAT and FQNNGV. V was pared by 4 bases and J by 5 bases, with 4 bases between. The CDR3 is 11 amino acids. CDR3 bases: TGTGCCAGCAGCTCGGAAGATACGCAGTATTTT. Its protein product is CASSSEDTQYF.

V gene TRBV25-1 combines with J gene TRBJ1-5; TRBD1 is a possible D gene (6 bases). This CDR3 contains 14 residues. Germline CDR1 MGHDK, CDR2 SYGVNS. Trimming removed 5 bases from V and 9 bases from J, with 17 bases in between. The CDR3 nucleotides are TGTGCCAGCAGTTCCGGGGGCTACAGTTGGCCCCAGCATTTT. Translation: CASSSGGYSWPQHF.

The rearrangement uses TRBV5-1 and TRBJ2-5; D might be TRBD1 (6 bases). The V and J ends lost 3 bases and 3 bases respectively, with 12 bases between them. In germline, CDR1 is SGHRS, CDR2 YFSETQ. The CDR3 contains 14 residues. CDR3 in amino acids: CASSYQGQEETQYF. The CDR3 region has the DNA TGCGCCAGCAGCTATCAGGGGCAAGAAGAGACCCAGTACTTC. Based on the CDR3 plus reference TRBV5-1 and TRBJ2-5, the full variable domain is KAGVTQTPRYLIKTRGQQVTLSCSPISGHRSVSWYQQTPGQGLQFLFEYFSETQRNKGNFPGRFSGRQFSNSRSEMNVSTLELGDSALYLCASSYQGQEETQYFGPGTRLLVL.

This chain joins TRBV10-1 and TRBJ2-5; maybe TRBD2 (5 bases). The V gene lost 10 bases and the J gene lost 2 bases, with 20 bases spanning the gap. The CDR3 totals 15 residues. Germline CDR1 is WNHNN and CDR2 is SYGVQD (reference sequence). Here the CDR3 reads CATSDSTGLQETQYF. The DNA for the CDR3 is TGCGCCACCTCTGATTCCACGGGGTTACAAGAGACCCAGTACTTC.

The chain uses TRBV2 and TRBJ2-3; 8 nucleotides align to TRBD2. Looked up from germline, CDR1 is SNHLY and CDR2 is FYNNEI. V was pared by 6 bases and J by 3 bases, with 11 bases of the junction left unmatched. This CDR3 comprises 16 residues. CDR3 residues: CASRAPPAGVTDTQYF. CDR3 sequence (DNA): TGTGCCAGCAGAGCCCCCCCAGCGGGGGTGACAGATACGCAGTATTTT.

The rearrangement joins TRBV28 to TRBJ2-3; D uncertain. The V end lost 6 bases, the J end lost 2 bases, and 9 bases lay between the germline ends. Germline values: CDR1 MDHEN, CDR2 SYDVKM. This CDR3 region has 13 residues. The CDR3 spells CASSSIITDTQYF. The CDR3 DNA reads as TGTGCCAGCAGCTCCATCATCACAGATACGCAGTATTTT. Together with reference TRBV28 and TRBJ2-3, the CDR3 gives the full variable domain: DVKVTQSSRYLVKRTGEKVFLECVQDMDHENMFWYRQDPGLGLRLIYFSYDVKMKEKGDIPEGYSVSREKKERFSLILESASTNQTSMYLCASSSIITDTQYFGPGTRLTVL.

This clone was picked up a small number of times. This sequence joins TRBV30 and TRBJ1-1; 7 positions match TRBD1. There are 11 residues in the CDR3. With 1 base clipped from V and 11 bases from J, the junction kept 4 bases outside the gene matches. The germline gives CDR1 GTSNPN, CDR2 SVGIG (reference sequence). The CDR3 is CAWSGQGTAFF. CDR3 sequence (DNA): TGTGCCTGGAGTGGACAGGGAACCGCTTTCTTT.

J is TRBJ2-7 and V is TRBV7-9, with 13 nucleotides matching TRBD2. Germline V gene sequence: CDR1 SEHNR, CDR2 FQNEAQ (reference sequence). CDR3 length: 17 amino acids. V lost 5 bases to trimming and J lost 0 bases; unmatched junction nucleotides: 7. Here the CDR3 reads CASSPPTSGRPSYEQYF. The CDR3 DNA follows: TGTGCCAGCAGCCCCCCGACTAGCGGGAGGCCCTCCTACGAGCAGTACTTC.

The chain combines TRBV27 with TRBJ2-7; possible D gene TRBD1, 6 bases. V was shortened by 9 bases and J by 4 bases, with 19 bases between the two germline ends. The length of the CDR3 is 14 residues. The germline V gene encodes CDR1 MNHEY and CDR2 SMNVEV (reference sequence). CDR3 in amino acids: CASQRGWLEYEQYF. The CDR3 coding sequence is TGTGCCAGTCAAAGGGGGTGGCTGGAGTACGAGCAGTACTTC.

The chain couples TRBV7-7 to TRBJ2-3; D gene unclear. The length of the CDR3 is 13 residues. V lost 1 base and J 7 bases, leaving 9 bases between the germline ends. Germline V CDR1 and CDR2: SSHAT, FNYEAQ (reference sequence). CDR3 region: CASSLERQNTQYF. The CDR3 DNA is TGTGCCAGCAGCTTAGAACGGCAAAATACGCAGTATTTT.

V is TRBV7-9 and J is TRBJ2-5; D gene uncertain. V was clipped by 1 base and J by 9 bases, with 12 bases between them. From germline, CDR1 is SEHNR and CDR2 FQNEAQ (reference sequence). The CDR3 is 13 residues long. The DNA for the CDR3 is TGTGCCAGCAGCTTAGGGGCCACTGGGGCCCAGTACTTC. This sequence encodes CASSLGATGAQYF.

This chain joins TRBV6-6 and TRBJ1-2, with D unresolved. The length of the CDR3 is 15 residues. Germline-derived CDR1 and CDR2 are MNHNY and SVGAGI (reference sequence). V was shortened by 0 bases and J by 1 base, with 9 bases between the two germline ends. This CDR3 is CASSYSIVGNYGYTF. For the CDR3, the DNA is TGTGCCAGCAGTTACTCGATAGTTGGTAACTATGGCTACACCTTC.

The V and J genes are TRBV7-8 and TRBJ2-7, with 9 bases fitting TRBD1. J gave up 2 bases and V 5 bases, and 10 bases lay outside the gene matches. From germline, CDR1 is SGHVS and CDR2 FQNEAQ. The CDR3 is made up of 16 amino acids. CDR3: CASSPLLQGAAYEQYF. DNA for the CDR3: TGTGCCAGCAGCCCTCTACTACAGGGGGCAGCCTACGAGCAGTACTTC.

The V and J genes are TRBV4-1 and TRBJ1-5; D gene unclear. V dropped 1 base and J dropped 7 bases, with 17 bases sitting between them. Per the germline V gene, CDR1 is MGHRA and CDR2 is YSYEKL. The CDR3 covers 16 residues. The CDR3 spells CASSQGGSEGLQPQHF. As DNA, the CDR3 is TGCGCCAGCAGCCAAGGTGGGTCAGAAGGATTACAGCCCCAGCATTTT.